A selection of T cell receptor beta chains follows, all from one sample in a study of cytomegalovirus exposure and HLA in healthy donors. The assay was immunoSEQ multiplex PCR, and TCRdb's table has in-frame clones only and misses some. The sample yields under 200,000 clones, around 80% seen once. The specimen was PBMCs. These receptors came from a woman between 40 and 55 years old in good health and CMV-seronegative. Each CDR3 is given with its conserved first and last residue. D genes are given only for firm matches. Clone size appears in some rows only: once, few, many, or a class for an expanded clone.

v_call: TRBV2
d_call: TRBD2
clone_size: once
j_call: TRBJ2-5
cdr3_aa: CASSIFEVGLAGKIQETQYF
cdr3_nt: TGTGCCAGCAGTATATTTGAAGTGGGACTAGCGGGGAAAATACAAGAGACCCAGTACTTC

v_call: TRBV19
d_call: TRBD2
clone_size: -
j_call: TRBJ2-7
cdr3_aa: CASSIAGGYPYEQYF
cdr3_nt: TGTGCCAGTAGTATTGCGGGAGGGTACCCCTACGAGCAGTACTTC

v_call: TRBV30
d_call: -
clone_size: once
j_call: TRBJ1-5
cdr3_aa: CAWTSTSHQPQHF
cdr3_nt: TGTGCCTGGACTTCGACTAGCCATCAGCCCCAGCATTTT

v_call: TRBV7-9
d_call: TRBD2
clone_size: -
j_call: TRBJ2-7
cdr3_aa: CSSSLDLAGNYEQYF
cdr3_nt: TGTTCCAGCAGCTTAGACCTAGCGGGGAACTACGAGCAGTACTTC

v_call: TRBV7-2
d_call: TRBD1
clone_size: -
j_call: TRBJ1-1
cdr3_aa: CASSRDRGLYTEAFF
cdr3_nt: TGTGCCAGCAGCCGGGACAGGGGGTTATACACTGAAGCTTTCTTT

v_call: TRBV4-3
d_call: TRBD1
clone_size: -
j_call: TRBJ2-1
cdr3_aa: CASSQANSRGSYNEQFF
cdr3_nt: TGCGCCAGCAGCCAAGCTAACTCCAGGGGGTCCTACAATGAGCAGTTCTTC

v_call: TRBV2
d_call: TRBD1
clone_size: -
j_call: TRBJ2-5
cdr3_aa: CASSAEGAGETQYF
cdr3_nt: TGTGCCAGCAGTGCTGAGGGGGCTGGCGAGACCCAGTACTTC

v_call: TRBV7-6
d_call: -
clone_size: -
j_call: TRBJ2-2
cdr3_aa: CASSWPDSRNAGELFF
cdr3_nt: TGTGCCAGCAGCTGGCCGGACAGCCGAAACGCCGGGGAGCTGTTTTTT

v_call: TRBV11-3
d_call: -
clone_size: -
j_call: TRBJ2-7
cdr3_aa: CASSIPRGAVLSEQYF
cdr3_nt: TGTGCCAGCAGCATTCCCCGGGGGGCCGTCCTTAGCGAGCAGTACTTC

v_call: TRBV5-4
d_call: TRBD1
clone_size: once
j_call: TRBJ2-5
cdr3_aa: CASSEGNFRGPGETQYF
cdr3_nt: TGTGCCAGCAGCGAGGGGAACTTCAGGGGGCCTGGAGAGACCCAGTACTTC

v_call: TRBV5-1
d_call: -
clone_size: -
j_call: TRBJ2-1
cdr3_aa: CASAQGDPYNEQFF
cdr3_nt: TGCGCCAGCGCTCAGGGCGACCCTTACAATGAGCAGTTCTTC

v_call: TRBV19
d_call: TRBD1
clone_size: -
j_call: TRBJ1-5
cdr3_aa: CASSGQGWGNQPQHF
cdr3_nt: TGTGCCAGTAGTGGACAGGGTTGGGGCAATCAGCCCCAGCATTTT

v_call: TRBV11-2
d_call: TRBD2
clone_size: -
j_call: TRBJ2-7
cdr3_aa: CASSPLSRTSGKAYEQYF
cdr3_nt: TGTGCCAGCAGCCCGCTGAGCCGGACTAGCGGTAAGGCCTACGAGCAGTACTTC

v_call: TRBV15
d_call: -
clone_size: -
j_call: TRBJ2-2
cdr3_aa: CATSTNTGELFF
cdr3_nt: TGTGCCACCAGTACGAACACCGGGGAGCTGTTTTTT

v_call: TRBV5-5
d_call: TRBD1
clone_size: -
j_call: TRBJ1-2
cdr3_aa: CASSSTGYYGYTF
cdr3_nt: TGTGCCAGCAGCTCGACAGGGTACTATGGCTACACCTTC

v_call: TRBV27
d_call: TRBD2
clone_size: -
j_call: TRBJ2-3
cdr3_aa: CASSSSGLAGSTDTQYF
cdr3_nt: TGTGCCAGCAGTTCCTCGGGACTAGCGGGTAGCACAGATACGCAGTATTTT

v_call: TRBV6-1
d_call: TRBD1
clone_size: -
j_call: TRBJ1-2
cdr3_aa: CASSELRQGVARVLGYTF
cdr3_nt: TGTGCCAGCAGTGAACTTAGACAGGGAGTAGCTCGGGTACTTGGCTACACCTTC

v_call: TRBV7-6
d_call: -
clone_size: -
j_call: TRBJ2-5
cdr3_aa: CASSLAEGVGETQYF
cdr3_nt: TGTGCCAGCAGCTTAGCCGAGGGTGTCGGCGAGACCCAGTACTTC

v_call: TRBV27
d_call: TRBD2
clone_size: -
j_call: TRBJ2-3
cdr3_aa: CASRRRSGASTDTQYF
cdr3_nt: TGTGCCAGCAGAAGACGTAGCGGGGCGAGCACAGATACGCAGTATTTT

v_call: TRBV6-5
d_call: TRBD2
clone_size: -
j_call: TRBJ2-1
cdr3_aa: CASSYAGLGRGNEQFF
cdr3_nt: TGTGCCAGCAGTTACGCGGGGCTAGGGCGGGGGAATGAGCAGTTCTTC

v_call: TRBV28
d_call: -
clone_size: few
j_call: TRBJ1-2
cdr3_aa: CASSADRFDGYTF
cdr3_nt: TGTGCCAGCAGTGCCGACAGGTTCGATGGCTACACCTTC

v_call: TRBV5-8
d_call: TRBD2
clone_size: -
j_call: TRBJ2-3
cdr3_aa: CASSSLAGMVSDTQYF
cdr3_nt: TGTGCCAGCAGCTCTTTAGCGGGGATGGTGTCAGATACGCAGTATTTT

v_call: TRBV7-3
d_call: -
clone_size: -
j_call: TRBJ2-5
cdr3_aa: CASSSTGILTQYF
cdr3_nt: TGTGCCAGCAGCTCCACAGGGATTCTGACCCAGTACTTC

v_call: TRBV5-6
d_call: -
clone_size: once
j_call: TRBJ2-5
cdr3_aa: CASSLRGIQETQYF
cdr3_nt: TGTGCCAGCAGCTTGAGGGGAATTCAGGAGACCCAGTACTTC

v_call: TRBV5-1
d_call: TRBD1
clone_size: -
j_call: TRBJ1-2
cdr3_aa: CASSLTDRAIGYTF
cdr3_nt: TGCGCCAGCAGCTTAACGGACAGGGCAATTGGCTACACCTTC

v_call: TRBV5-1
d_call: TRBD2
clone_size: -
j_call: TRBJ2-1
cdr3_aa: CASSLGTSFAQFF
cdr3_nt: TGCGCCAGCAGCCTCGGGACTAGTTTTGCGCAGTTCTTC

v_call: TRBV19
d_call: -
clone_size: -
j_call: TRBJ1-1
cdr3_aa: CASSIKTGRAEAFF
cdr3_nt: TGTGCCAGTAGTATAAAAACAGGGAGAGCTGAAGCTTTCTTT

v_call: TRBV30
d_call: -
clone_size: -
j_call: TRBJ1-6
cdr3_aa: CAWSVLGVENSPLHF
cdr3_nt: TGTGCCTGGAGTGTATTGGGAGTGGAGAATTCACCCCTCCACTTT

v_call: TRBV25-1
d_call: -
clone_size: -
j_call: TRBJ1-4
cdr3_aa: CASSDGQLNEKLFF
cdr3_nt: TGTGCCAGCAGTGACGGACAGCTGAATGAAAAACTGTTTTTT

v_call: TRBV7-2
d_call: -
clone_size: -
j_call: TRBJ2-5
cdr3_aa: CASSLVGGGGGETQYF
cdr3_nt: TGTGCCAGCAGCTTAGTTGGCGGTGGGGGCGGCGAGACCCAGTACTTC

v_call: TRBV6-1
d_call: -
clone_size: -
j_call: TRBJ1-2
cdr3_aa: CASSENYQAGGGYTF
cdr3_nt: TGTGCCAGCAGTGAGAATTACCAGGCCGGAGGGGGCTACACCTTC

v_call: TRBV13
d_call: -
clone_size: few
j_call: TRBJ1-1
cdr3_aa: CASSFTGRHEAFF
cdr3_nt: TGTGCCAGCAGCTTTACAGGACGCCATGAAGCTTTCTTT

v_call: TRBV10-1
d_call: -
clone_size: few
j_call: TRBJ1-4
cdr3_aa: CASSGLATNEKLFF
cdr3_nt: TGCGCCAGCAGTGGTCTTGCAACTAATGAAAAACTGTTTTTT

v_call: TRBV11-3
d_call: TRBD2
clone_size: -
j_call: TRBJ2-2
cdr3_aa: CASSFQTSGGINTGELFF
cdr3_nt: TGTGCCAGCAGCTTCCAGACTAGCGGGGGGATAAACACCGGGGAGCTGTTTTTT

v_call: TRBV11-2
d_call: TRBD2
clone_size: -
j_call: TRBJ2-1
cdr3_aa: CASSPSQRGEQFF
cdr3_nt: TGTGCCAGCAGCCCATCCCAGCGGGGTGAGCAGTTCTTC

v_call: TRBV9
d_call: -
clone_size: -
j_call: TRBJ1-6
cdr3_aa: CASSVGGSPLHF
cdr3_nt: TGTGCCAGCAGCGTAGGCGGGTCACCCCTCCACTTT

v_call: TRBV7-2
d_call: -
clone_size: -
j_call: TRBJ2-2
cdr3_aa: CASSHLVNTGSGELFF
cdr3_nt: TGTGCCAGCAGCCACCTCGTTAATACAGGTTCCGGGGAGCTGTTTTTT

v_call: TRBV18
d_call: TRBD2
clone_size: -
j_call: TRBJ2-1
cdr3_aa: CASSPPGLVGNEQFF
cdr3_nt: TGTGCCAGCTCACCACCCGGACTAGTTGGAAATGAGCAGTTCTTC

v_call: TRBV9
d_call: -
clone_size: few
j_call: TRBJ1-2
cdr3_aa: CASSDRGIGYTF
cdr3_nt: TGTGCCAGCAGCGACCGGGGAATTGGCTACACCTTC

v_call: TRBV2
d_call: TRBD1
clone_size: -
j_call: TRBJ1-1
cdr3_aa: CASSQRGQGDTEAFF
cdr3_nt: TGTGCCAGTTCTCAGAGGGGGCAGGGGGACACTGAAGCTTTCTTT

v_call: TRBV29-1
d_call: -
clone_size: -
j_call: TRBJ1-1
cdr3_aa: CSVEDLTEAFF
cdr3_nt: TGCAGCGTTGAAGATCTAACTGAAGCTTTCTTT

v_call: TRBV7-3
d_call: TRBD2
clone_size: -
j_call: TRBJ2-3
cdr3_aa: CASSQGGTSGGYTQYF
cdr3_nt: TGTGCCAGCAGCCAGGGCGGGACTAGCGGTGGTTATACGCAGTATTTT

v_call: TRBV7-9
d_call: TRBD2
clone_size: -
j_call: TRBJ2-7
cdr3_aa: CASSLAGLAGAEQYF
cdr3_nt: TGTGCCAGCAGCTTAGCAGGACTAGCGGGGGCAGAGCAGTACTTC